The next 4 T cell receptor beta chains were all read from a single sample in a study of blood T cell repertoires in COVID-19. Using immunoSEQ multiplex PCR, the repertoire was profiled, and TCRdb retains in-frame clones only, with some absent. The data show 120,000 or so clones, about 79% seen once. The sample was peripheral blood. All receptors come from a man between 65 and 85 years old with acute or convalescent COVID-19.

This chain links TRBV19 with TRBJ2-3; D perhaps matches TRBD1 (6 bases). The CDR3 has 15 amino acids. Trimming cost V 6 bases and J 4 bases, with 17 bases left between them. Germline V gene sequence: CDR1 LNHDA, CDR2 SQIVND (reference sequence). Written as DNA, the CDR3 is TGTGCCAGTAGCAGACAGGTCCGCGGCCCAGATACGCAGTATTTT. Translation gives CASSRQVRGPDTQYF.

Details on this clone: Within the sample, other DNA sequences also encode this same CDR3. V and J are TRBV9 and TRBJ1-2; the D is unclear. Trimming stripped 0 bases from V and 4 bases from J, with 4 bases between. CDR3 length: 12 residues. Germline assignment: CDR1 SGDLS and CDR2 YYNGEE. The DNA for the CDR3 is TGTGCCAGCAGCGTAGCCGGCTATGGCTACACCTTC. Translating it yields CASSVAGYGYTF. Drawing the rest from reference TRBV9 and TRBJ1-2, the complete variable domain is DSGVTQTPKHLITATGQRVTLRCSPRSGDLSVYWYQQSLDQGLQFLIQYYNGEERAKGNILERFSAQQFPDLHSELNLSSLELGDSALYFCASSVAGYGYTFGSGTRLTVV.

V is TRBV4-1 and J is TRBJ2-7; TRBD1 agrees at 8 bases. This CDR3 has 18 amino acids. J lost 4 bases, V lost 3 bases, and 17 bases had no gene match. CDR1 is MGHRA and CDR2 is YSYEKL in the germline V gene. The CDR3 reads CASSHSGTGLRALYEQYF. The CDR3, as DNA: TGCGCCAGCAGCCACTCCGGGACAGGCCTCAGGGCCCTTTACGAGCAGTACTTC.

The V gene is TRBV5-1, the J gene TRBJ1-2; TRBD1 matches 7 bases. The ends lost 2 bases at V and 2 bases at J; junction bases unmatched: 6. Per the germline V gene, CDR1 is SGHRS and CDR2 is YFSETQ. There are 15 residues in the CDR3. The CDR3 coding sequence is TGCGCCAGCAGCTTACGACAGGGTAACAACTATGGCTACACCTTC. This encodes CASSLRQGNNYGYTF. The full variable domain, its missing parts supplied by reference TRBV5-1 and TRBJ1-2, is KAGVTQTPRYLIKTRGQQVTLSCSPISGHRSVSWYQQTPGQGLQFLFEYFSETQRNKGNFPGRFSGRQFSNSRSEMNVSTLELGDSALYLCASSLRQGNNYGYTFGSGTRLTVV.